This T cell receptor (beta chain) was recovered during a study of glioma-infiltrating T cells after dendritic cell vaccination. The repertoire was sequenced with immunoSEQ multiplex PCR; TCRdb's copy has only in-frame clones and lacks some. The repertoire has about 50,000 clones, about 89% of them found once; the top ten carry 5.3%. V gave up 7 bases and J gave up 4 bases, with 10 bases separating them. From germline, CDR1 is LNHDA and CDR2 SQIVND (reference sequence). The CDR3 covers 12 residues. As to time point: after dendritic cell vaccination, including at tumor progression/relapse. PBMC sampling occurred before vaccination, two weeks after the third dose, and at progression.

The sequence was collected from a human donor with glioblastoma. V usage is TRBV19 and J usage is TRBJ1-2; TRBD1 might be the D (5 bases). Sequenced material: blood, taken after dendritic cell vaccination. CDR3 DNA sequence: TGTGCCAGTACCCGGGACTTCTATGGCTACACCTTC. It specifies CASTRDFYGYTF.